This T cell receptor beta chain was documented in a study of cytomegalovirus exposure and HLA in healthy donors. Study results and caveats: Usually a TCR sequence was rare, but some public TCRs were found in many donors. Through in vitro validation, three CMV-associated chains were shown to be specific for CMV antigens. Subsequent analysis found a tendency for first-cohort TCR clusters to co-occur within the 95 to 150 validation repertoires. Reports showed the classifier diagnosing cytomegalovirus status with high specificity and sensitivity.

Measured with immunoSEQ multiplex PCR; TCRdb has only the in-frame clones, and not every one. The sample shows 150,000 to 200,000 clones, around four fifths of them seen only once. J gave up 6 bases and V 0 bases, and 4 bases lay outside the gene matches. The germline V gene encodes CDR1 ENHRY and CDR2 SYGVKD. This CDR3 comprises 16 residues. Turning to this clone: The antigen remains undetermined.

This TCR was recovered from a man aged 25 to 40 in good health and CMV-seropositive. Sequencing was done on a sample of PBMCs. The V and J genes are TRBV10-3 and TRBJ1-5; 11 nucleotides align to TRBD1. The CDR3 nucleotides are TGTGCCATCAGTGAGTCGGACAGGGGGCATGGTCAGCCCCAGCATTTT. This translates into CAISESDRGHGQPQHF.